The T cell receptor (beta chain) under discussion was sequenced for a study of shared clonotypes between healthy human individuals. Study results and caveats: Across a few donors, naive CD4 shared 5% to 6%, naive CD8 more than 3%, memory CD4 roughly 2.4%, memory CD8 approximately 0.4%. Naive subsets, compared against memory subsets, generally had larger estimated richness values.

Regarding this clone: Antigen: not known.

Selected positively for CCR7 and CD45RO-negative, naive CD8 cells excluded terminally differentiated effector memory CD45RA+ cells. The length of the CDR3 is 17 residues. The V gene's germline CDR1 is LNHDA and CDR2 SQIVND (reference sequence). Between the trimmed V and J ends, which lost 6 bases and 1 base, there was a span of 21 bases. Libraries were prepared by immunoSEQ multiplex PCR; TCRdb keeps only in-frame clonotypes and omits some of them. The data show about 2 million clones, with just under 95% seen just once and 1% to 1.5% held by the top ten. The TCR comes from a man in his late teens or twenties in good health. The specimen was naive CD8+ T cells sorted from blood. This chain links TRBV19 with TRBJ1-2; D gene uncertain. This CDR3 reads CASRKSGSAGNNYGYTF. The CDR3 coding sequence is TGTGCCAGTAGGAAGTCGGGTTCGGCGGGAAATAACTATGGCTACACCTTC.